The 10 T cell receptor beta chains below were found in one sample sequenced in a study of identical twins. MiXCR was run by TCRdb on the 5' RACE reads, yielding one entry per CDR3 protein. The repertoire holds approximately 700,000 distinct CDR3 sequences, with 18% as singletons. This sample was also put to use in a study of T cells expressing NK-cell markers.

What was sequenced was PBMCs. Every receptor here comes from a young woman in good health.

This clonotype was seen more than once but under ten times. V gene TRBV7-9 combines with J gene TRBJ2-3, with TRBD2 identical over 7 bases. J gave up 6 bases and V 5 bases, and 5 bases lay outside the gene matches. This CDR3 has 13 amino acids. CDR1 is SEHNR, CDR2 FQNEAQ, per germline (reference sequence). The CDR3 is CASSVPRGDTQYF. The CDR3 DNA reads TGTGCCAGCAGCGTCCCGCGGGGGGATACGCAGTATTTT.

This clonotype was seen a few times. V is TRBV12-3 or TRBV12-4 and J is TRBJ2-4; D uncertain. V gave up 3 bases and J gave up 0 bases, with 6 bases separating them. CDR3 length: 14 amino acids. The CDR3 bases are TGTGCCAGCAGTTTTACTCTAGCCAAAAACATTCAGTACTTC. Translating it yields CASSFTLAKNIQYF.

The rearrangement links TRBV11-2 to TRBJ2-7; 12 bases align to TRBD2. V lost 2 bases, J lost 2 bases, and 13 bases stayed unmatched. Per the germline V gene, CDR1 is SGHAT and CDR2 is FQNNGV. The CDR3 has 19 residues. The CDR3 sequence: CASSLMETGTSGWAYEQYF. Written as DNA, the CDR3 is TGTGCCAGCAGCTTAATGGAGACCGGGACTAGCGGGTGGGCCTACGAGCAGTACTTC.

This clonotype showed up just a few times. The chain uses TRBV6-1 and TRBJ2-7, with TRBD2 matching 12 bases. After removal of 5 bases from V and 5 bases from J, the junction contained 7 bases not matched to a gene. Per germline, CDR1 MNHNS and CDR2 SASEGT. The CDR3 extends over 15 amino acids. The CDR3, as DNA: TGTGCCAGCAGTCGGACTAGCGGGGCCGGGGACGAGCAGTACTTC. Its translation: CASSRTSGAGDEQYF.

This clonotype has a handful of counts. This chain connects TRBV4-2 to TRBJ2-7, with 9 bases matching TRBD2. CDR3 length: 18 amino acids. Per germline, CDR1 LGHNA and CDR2 YNFKEQ. The ends lost 0 bases at V and 0 bases at J; junction bases unmatched: 9. The CDR3 reads CASSQEVSGGFSSYEQYF. In DNA, the CDR3 is TGTGCCAGCAGCCAAGAAGTTAGCGGGGGCTTCAGCTCCTACGAGCAGTACTTC.

In its sample, this clonotype was seen many times. The rearrangement uses TRBV5-1 and TRBJ1-1; 7 bases line up with TRBD1. This CDR3 contains 14 residues. With 0 bases clipped from V and 8 bases from J, the junction kept 7 bases outside the gene matches. From germline, CDR1 is SGHRS and CDR2 YFSETQ. The CDR3 coding sequence is TGCGCCAGCAGCTTGGTGACAGGGAGAGACGAAGCTTTCTTT. Its protein is CASSLVTGRDEAFF. Combining the CDR3 with reference TRBV5-1 and TRBJ1-1 gives the whole variable domain KAGVTQTPRYLIKTRGQQVTLSCSPISGHRSVSWYQQTPGQGLQFLFEYFSETQRNKGNFPGRFSGRQFSNSRSEMNVSTLELGDSALYLCASSLVTGRDEAFFGQGTRLTVV.

The chain combines TRBV5-1 with TRBJ2-1; 10 bases fit TRBD2. The J segment lost 4 bases and the V segment lost 5 bases, leaving 6 bases of the junction unmatched. The CDR3 totals 15 residues. The germline CDR1 and CDR2 sequences are SGHRS and YFSETQ. The CDR3 region has the DNA TGCGCCAGCAGATATGGGACTAGCGCATACAATGAGCAGTTCTTC. It yields the protein CASRYGTSAYNEQFF.

V and J are TRBV6-6 and TRBJ1-1; 7 nucleotides agree with TRBD1. Germline-derived CDR1 and CDR2 are MNHNY and SVGAGI (reference sequence). The CDR3 has 12 amino acids. V was pared by 6 bases and J by 11 bases, with 9 bases of the junction left unmatched. The CDR3 reads CASSPAGQNAFF. The CDR3 region has the DNA TGTGCCAGCAGCCCCGCGGGACAGAATGCTTTCTTT.

The CDR3 DNA sequence: TGTGCCAGCAGTTCATCCGGACTAGCGGTCTACGAGCAGTACTTC. It is translated as CASSSSGLAVYEQYF. V gene TRBV7-9 combines with J gene TRBJ2-7, with 10 nucleotides matching TRBD2. V lost 6 bases and J lost 3; bases outside the gene matches: 8. This CDR3 spans 15 amino acids. From germline, CDR1 is SEHNR and CDR2 FQNEAQ (reference sequence).

This clonotype was counted only a few times. The chain is built from TRBV7-9 and TRBJ2-1, with TRBD2 identical over 12 bases. The germline CDR1 and CDR2 sequences are SEHNR and FQNEAQ (reference sequence). V was clipped by 6 bases and J by 7 bases; unmatched bases: 10. CDR3 length equals 16 residues. CDR3 sequence (DNA): TGTGCCAGCAGGGTCCTAGCGGGAGGGCCCTCAAATGAGCAGTTCTTC. Residues: CASRVLAGGPSNEQFF.